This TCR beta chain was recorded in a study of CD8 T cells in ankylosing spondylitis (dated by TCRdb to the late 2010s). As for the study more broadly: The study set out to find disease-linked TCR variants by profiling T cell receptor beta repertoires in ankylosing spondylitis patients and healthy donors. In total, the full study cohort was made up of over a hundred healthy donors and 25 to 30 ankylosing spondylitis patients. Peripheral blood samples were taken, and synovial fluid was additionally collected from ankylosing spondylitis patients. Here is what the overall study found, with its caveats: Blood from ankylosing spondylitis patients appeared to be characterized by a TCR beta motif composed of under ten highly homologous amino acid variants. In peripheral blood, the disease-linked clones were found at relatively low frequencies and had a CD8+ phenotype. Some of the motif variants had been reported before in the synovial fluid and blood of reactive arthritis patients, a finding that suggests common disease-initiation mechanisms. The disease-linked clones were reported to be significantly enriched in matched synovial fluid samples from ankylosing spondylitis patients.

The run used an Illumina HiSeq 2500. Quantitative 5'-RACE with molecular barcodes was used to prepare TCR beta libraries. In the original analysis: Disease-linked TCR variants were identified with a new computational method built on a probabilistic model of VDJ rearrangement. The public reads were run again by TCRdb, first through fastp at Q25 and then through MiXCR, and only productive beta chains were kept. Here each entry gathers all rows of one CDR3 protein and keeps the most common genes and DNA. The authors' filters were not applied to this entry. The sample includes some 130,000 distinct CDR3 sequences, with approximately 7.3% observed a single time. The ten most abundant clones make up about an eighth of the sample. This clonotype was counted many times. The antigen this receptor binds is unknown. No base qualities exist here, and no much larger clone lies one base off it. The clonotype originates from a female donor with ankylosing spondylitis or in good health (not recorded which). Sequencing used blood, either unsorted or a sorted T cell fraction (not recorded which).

The nucleotide sequence is TGTGCCAGCGCGGACAGGGAAGGCGAGCAGTACTTC. This encodes CASADREGEQYF. The sequence links TRBV12-3 or TRBV12-4 to TRBJ2-7; 8 bases in the junction line up with TRBD1. The CDR3 runs 12 residues from the cysteine to the phenylalanine. The entry retains the CDR3 DNA only, 36 bases that are in frame from base 1. V and J are trimmed by 8 bases and 6 bases, and the gene matches miss 6 bases of the junction.